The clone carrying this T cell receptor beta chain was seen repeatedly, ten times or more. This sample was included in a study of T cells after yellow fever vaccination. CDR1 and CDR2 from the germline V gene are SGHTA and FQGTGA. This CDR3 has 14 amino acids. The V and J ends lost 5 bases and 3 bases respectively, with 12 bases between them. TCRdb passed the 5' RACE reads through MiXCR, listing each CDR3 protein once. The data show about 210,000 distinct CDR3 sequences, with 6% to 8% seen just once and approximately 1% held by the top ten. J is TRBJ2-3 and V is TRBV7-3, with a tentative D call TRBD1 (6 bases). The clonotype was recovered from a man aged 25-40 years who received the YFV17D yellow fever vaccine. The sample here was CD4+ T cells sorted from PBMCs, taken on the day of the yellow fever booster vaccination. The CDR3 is CASSLGQWTDTQYF. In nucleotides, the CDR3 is TGTGCCAGCAGCCTCGGACAGTGGACAGATACGCAGTATTTT.